The clone carrying this TCR beta chain was seen many times. Antigen specificity is unknown. TCRdb reprocessed the reads via MiXCR and lists one record per CDR3 protein. The table records fewer than 550,000 distinct CDR3 sequences, 11% of them present only once. This sample was taken from a study of T cell repertoires in cytomegalovirus infection. Study-wide results and limits: Summed frequency of public TCR beta families distinguished CMV carriers with the relevant HLA.

This CDR3 contains 15 residues. Germline loops: CDR1 MGHRA, CDR2 YSYEKL. With 0 bases removed from V and 2 bases from J, the gap between germline ends came to 8 bases. The sequencing sample was made of PBMCs. This chain uses TRBV4-1 with TRBJ1-5; D unclear. The receptor comes from a human donor in good health (CMV status not recorded). Some clones in this sample may be carry-over from other donors' samples. CDR3 region: CASSQDSARNQPQHF. The CDR3 DNA is TGCGCCAGCAGCCAAGATTCAGCCCGCAATCAGCCCCAGCATTTT.